This T cell receptor (beta chain) was observed in a study of response to subunit inactivated influenza vaccine. Study-level findings and limits: Few new T cells, the authors suggested, are recruited by each seasonal influenza vaccination.

This CDR3 contains 16 residues. J was trimmed by 3 bases and V by 3 bases; bases with no gene match: 11. From germline, CDR1 is SNHLY and CDR2 FYNNEI. With respect to this clonotype: Its antigen is as yet unknown.

TCRdb ran MiXCR on the RT-PCR reads and lists one entry per CDR3 protein. The table lists around 500,000 distinct CDR3 sequences, 11% of them singletons. The genes are TRBV2 and TRBJ2-7, with 7 bases fitting TRBD2. The receptor was isolated from a man in his fifties who received an inactivated influenza vaccine. The sample in question was PBMCs from blood, obtained roughly 45 days after vaccination. The DNA for the CDR3 is TGTGCCAGCAGTGAGGGAGGGGCAGGAGGTTACTACGAGCAGTACTTC. Its protein is CASSEGGAGGYYEQYF.